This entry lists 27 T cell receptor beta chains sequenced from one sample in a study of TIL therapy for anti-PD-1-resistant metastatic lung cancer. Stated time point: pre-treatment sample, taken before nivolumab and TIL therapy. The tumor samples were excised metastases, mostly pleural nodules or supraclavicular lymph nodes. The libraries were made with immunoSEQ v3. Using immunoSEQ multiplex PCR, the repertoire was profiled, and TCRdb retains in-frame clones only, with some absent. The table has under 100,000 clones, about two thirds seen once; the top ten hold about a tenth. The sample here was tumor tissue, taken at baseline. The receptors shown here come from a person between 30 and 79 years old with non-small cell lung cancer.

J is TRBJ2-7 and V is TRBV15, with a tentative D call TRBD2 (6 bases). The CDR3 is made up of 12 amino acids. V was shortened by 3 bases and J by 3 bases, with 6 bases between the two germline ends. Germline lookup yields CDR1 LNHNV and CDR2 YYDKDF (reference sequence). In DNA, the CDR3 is TGTGCCACCAGCAGGGACTACTACGAGCAGTACTTC. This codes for CATSRDYYEQYF. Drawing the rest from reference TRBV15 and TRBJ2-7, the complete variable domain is DAMVIQNPRYQVTQFGKPVTLSCSQTLNHNVMYWYQQKSSQAPKLLFHYYDKDFNNEADTPDNFQSRRPNTSFCFLDIRSPGLGDTAMYLCATSRDYYEQYFGPGTRLTVT.

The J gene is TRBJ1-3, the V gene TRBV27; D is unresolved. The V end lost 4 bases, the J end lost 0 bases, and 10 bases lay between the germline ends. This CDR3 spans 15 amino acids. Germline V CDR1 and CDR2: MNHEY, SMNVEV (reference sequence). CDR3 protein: CASSSGSSSGNTIYF. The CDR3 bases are TGTGCCAGCAGTTCGGGCAGCAGCTCTGGAAACACCATATATTTT.

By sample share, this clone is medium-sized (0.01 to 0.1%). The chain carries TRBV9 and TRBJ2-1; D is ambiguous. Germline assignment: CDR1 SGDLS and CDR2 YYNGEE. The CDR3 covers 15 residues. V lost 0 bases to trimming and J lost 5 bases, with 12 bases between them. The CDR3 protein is CASSVALLLNNEQFF. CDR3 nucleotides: TGTGCCAGCAGCGTAGCTCTCCTCCTTAACAATGAGCAGTTCTTC.

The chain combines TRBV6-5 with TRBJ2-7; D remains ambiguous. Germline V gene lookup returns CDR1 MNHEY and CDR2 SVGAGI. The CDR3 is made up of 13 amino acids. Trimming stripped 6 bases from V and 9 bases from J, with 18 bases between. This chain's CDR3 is CASSQTPVKGQYF. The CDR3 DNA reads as TGTGCCAGCAGCCAGACCCCGGTAAAGGGGCAGTACTTC.

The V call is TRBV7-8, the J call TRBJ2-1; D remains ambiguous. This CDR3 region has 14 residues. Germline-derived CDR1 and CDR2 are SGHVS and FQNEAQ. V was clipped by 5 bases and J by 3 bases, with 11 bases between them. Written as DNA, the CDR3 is TGTGCCAGCAGCCCGGCAGGTTTCTACAATGAGCAGTTCTTC. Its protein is CASSPAGFYNEQFF. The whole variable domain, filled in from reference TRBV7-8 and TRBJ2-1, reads GAGVSQSPRYKVAKRGQDVALRCDPISGHVSLFWYQQALGQGPEFLTYFQNEAQLDKSGLPSDRFFAERPEGSVSTLKIQRTQQEDSAVYLCASSPAGFYNEQFFGPGTRLTVL.

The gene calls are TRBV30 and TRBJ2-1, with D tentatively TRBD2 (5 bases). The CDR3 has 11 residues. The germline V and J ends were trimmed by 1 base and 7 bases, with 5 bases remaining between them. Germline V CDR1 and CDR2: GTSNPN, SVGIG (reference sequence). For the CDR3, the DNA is TGTGCCTGGAGTGGGGAGAATGAGCAGTTCTTC. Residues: CAWSGENEQFF.

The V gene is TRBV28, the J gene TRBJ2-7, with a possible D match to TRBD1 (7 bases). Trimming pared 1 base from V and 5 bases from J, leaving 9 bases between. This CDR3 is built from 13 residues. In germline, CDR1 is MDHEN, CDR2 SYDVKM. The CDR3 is CASSLSGGNEQYF. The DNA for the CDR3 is TGTGCCAGCAGTTTATCAGGGGGGAACGAGCAGTACTTC.

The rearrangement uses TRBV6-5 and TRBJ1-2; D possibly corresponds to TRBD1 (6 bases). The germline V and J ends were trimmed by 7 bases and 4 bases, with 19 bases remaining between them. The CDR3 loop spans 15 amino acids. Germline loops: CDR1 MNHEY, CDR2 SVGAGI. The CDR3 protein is CASTRYGTSSYGYTF. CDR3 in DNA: TGTGCCAGCACCCGGTACGGGACAAGCTCCTATGGCTACACCTTC.

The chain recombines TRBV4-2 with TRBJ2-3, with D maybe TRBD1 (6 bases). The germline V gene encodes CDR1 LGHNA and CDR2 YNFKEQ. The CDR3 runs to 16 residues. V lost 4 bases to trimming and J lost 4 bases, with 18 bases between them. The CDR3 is CASSRSGQGIPDTQYF. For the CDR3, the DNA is TGTGCCAGCAGCCGATCCGGGCAGGGGATCCCAGATACGCAGTATTTT.

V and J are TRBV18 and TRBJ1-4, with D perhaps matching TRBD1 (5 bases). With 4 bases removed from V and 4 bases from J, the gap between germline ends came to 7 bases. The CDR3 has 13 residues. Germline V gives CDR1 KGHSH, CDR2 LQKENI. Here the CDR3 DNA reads TGTGCCAGCTCACTCGACAGTAATGAAAAACTGTTTTTT. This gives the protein CASSLDSNEKLFF.

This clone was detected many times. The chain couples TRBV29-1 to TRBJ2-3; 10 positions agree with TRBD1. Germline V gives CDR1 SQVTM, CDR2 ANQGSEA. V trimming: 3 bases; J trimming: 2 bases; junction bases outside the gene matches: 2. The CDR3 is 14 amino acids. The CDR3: CSVEGQGYTDTQYF. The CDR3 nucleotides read TGCAGCGTTGAGGGACAGGGGTACACAGATACGCAGTATTTT.

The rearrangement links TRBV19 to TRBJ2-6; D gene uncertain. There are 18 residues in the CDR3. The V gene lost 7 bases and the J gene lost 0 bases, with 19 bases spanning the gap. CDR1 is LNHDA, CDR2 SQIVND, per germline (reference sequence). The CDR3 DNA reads TGTGCCAGTACCAGCTGGGTGGGTAAGGCCTCTGGGGCCAACGTCCTGACTTTC. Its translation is CASTSWVGKASGANVLTF.

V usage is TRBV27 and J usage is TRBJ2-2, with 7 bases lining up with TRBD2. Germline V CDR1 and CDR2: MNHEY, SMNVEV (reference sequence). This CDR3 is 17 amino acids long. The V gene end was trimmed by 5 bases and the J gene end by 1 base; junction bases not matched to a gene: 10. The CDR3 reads CASSPPGSSGNTGELFF. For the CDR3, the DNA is TGTGCCAGCAGTCCCCCCGGGTCTAGCGGGAACACCGGGGAGCTGTTTTTT.

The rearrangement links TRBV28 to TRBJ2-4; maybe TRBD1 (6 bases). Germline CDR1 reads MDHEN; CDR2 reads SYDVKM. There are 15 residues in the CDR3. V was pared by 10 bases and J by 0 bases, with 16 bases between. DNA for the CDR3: TGTGCCACCATAAGGGGGTCGCTAGCCAAAAACATTCAGTACTTC. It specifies CATIRGSLAKNIQYF.

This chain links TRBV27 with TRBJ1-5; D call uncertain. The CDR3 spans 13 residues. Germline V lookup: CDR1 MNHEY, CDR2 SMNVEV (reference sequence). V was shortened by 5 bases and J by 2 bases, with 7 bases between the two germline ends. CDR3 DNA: TGTGCCAGCAGTCCATGGGGCAATCAGCCCCAGCATTTT. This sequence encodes CASSPWGNQPQHF.

Written as DNA, the CDR3 is TGTGCCAGCAGCGAAACCTCGGGAGAGCAGTTCTTC. Its protein product is CASSETSGEQFF. The V call is TRBV7-3, the J call TRBJ2-1; the D gene is possibly TRBD2 (5 bases). Germline V gene data show CDR1 as SGHTA and CDR2 as FQGTGA. The CDR3 is made up of 12 amino acids. V lost 5 bases and J 10 bases, leaving 12 bases between the germline ends.

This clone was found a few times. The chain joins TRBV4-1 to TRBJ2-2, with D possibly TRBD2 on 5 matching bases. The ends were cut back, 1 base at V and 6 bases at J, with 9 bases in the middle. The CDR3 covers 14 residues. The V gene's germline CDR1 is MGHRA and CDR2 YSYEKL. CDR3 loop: CASSQVLVPGELFF. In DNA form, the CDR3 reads TGCGCCAGCAGCCAAGTACTAGTTCCCGGGGAGCTGTTTTTT.

Here the CDR3 DNA reads TGCGCCACCAGGAGGGGGACGGAAGGGGGCTACACCTTC. It encodes CATRRGTEGGYTF. This rearrangement joins TRBV5-1 to TRBJ1-2; TRBD1 is a possible D gene (6 bases). CDR3 length: 13 amino acids. The V gene's germline CDR1 is SGHRS and CDR2 YFSETQ. The V gene lost 9 bases and the J gene lost 8 bases, with 20 bases spanning the gap.

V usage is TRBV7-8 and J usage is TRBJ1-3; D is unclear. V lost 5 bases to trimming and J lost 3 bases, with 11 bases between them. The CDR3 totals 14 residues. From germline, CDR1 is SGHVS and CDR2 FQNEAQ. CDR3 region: CASSPARSGNTIYF. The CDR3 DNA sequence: TGTGCCAGCAGCCCGGCTCGGAGTGGAAACACCATATATTTT.

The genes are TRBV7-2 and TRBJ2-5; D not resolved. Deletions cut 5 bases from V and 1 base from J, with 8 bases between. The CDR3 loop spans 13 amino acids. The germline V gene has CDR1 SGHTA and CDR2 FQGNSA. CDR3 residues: CASSPNRQETQYF. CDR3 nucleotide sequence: TGTGCCAGCAGCCCGAACCGCCAAGAGACCCAGTACTTC.

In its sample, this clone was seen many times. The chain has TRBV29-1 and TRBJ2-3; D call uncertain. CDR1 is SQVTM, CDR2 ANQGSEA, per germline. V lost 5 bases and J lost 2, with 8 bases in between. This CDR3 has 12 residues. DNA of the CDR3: TGCAGCGTTCGGCTCATCACAGATACGCAGTATTTT. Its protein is CSVRLITDTQYF.

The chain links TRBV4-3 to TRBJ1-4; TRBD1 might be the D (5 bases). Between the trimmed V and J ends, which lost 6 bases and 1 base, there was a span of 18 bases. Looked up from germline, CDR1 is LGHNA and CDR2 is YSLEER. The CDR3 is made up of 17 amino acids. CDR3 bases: TGCGCCAGCAGTCATAACCGAGGGGCGGGAACTAATGAAAAACTGTTTTTT. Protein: CASSHNRGAGTNEKLFF.

The CDR3 is CAISESGGSGANVLTF. The CDR3 DNA sequence: TGTGCCATCAGTGAGTCAGGGGGCTCTGGGGCCAACGTCCTGACTTTC. The chain has TRBV10-3 and TRBJ2-6, with D possibly matching TRBD1 (6 bases). The CDR3 runs 16 residues. Germline V CDR1 and CDR2: ENHRY, SYGVKD. Trimming left V 0 bases short and J 0 bases short, with 6 bases between.

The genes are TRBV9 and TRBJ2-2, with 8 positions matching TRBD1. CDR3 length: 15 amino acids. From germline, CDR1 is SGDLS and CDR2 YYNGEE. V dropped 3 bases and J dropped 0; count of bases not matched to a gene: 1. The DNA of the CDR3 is TGTGCCAGCAGCGCACAGGGGGCGAACACCGGGGAGCTGTTTTTT. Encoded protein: CASSAQGANTGELFF.

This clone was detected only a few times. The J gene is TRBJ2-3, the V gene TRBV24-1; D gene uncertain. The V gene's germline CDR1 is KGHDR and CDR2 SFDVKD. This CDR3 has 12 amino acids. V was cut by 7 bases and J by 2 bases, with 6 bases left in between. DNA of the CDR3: TGTGCCACCAGCACCTACACAGATACGCAGTATTTT. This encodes CATSTYTDTQYF.

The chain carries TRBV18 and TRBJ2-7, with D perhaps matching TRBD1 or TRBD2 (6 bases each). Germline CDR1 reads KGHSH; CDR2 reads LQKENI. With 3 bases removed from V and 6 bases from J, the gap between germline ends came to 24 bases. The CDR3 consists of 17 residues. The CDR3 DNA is TGTGCCAGCTCACCTACCTACTCCCACACACAGGGAGGCGAGCAGTACTTC. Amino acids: CASSPTYSHTQGGEQYF.

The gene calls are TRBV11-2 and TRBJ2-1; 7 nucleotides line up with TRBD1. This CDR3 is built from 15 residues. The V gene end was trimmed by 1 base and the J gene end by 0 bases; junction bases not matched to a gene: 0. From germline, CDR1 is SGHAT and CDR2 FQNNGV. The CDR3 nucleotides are TGTGCCAGCAGCTTAGGACAGGGCTCCTACAATGAGCAGTTCTTC. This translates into CASSLGQGSYNEQFF.